This is a list of T cell receptor beta chains from one sample in a study of blood T cells in healthy people across ages. From the 5' RACE reads, TCRdb called clonotypes with MiXCR, one entry per CDR3 protein. The sample gives some 880,000 distinct CDR3 sequences, approximately 35% of which show up once; 10% to 15% is in the top ten. Sequencing was carried out using blood. These receptors came from a man aged 18 to 35 in good health. Both conserved end residues are trimmed from each CDR3. The D gene is left open where the match is weak.

V gene,D gene,CDR3 protein
TRBV28,-,ATGRTEAF
TRBV5-5,TRBD1,ASSSSTVGGQDDEQY
TRBV5-1,TRBD2,ASSLSGRGGNEQF
TRBV5-5,TRBD1,ASSLQGAKVNTEAF
TRBV20-1,TRBD1,SAYRGPTNEKLF
TRBV3-1,-,ASSQDREAF
TRBV10-3,TRBD2,AISESPGGGSQETQY
TRBV20-1,-,SADPGGQETQY
TRBV7-2,TRBD1,ASSLTGQLNNEQY
TRBV20-1,-,SARVQRRGEEKLF
TRBV6-1,TRBD1,ASSEGQQLYVQY
TRBV20-1,-,SARGRANTEAF